This T cell receptor (beta chain) was identified in a study of blood T cell repertoires in COVID-19 (dated by TCRdb to the early 2020s). About the full investigation: Samples covering the acute and convalescent phases of COVID-19 were provided by collaborators in the United States, Italy and Spain. The material from the prospective study consisted of cDNA or gDNA derived from T cells, B-cell-depleted T cells, or PBMCs. Deeply sampled blood TCRbeta repertoires from subjects exposed to, actively infected with, or recovered from COVID-19 were included in the dataset. The repertoires were released in a freely available public database meant as a resource for research on the immune response to SARS-CoV-2. The samples were drawn from the first 160 participants of the ongoing ImmuneRACE study and from under 1,500 subjects provided by 6 global collaborators. Nearly every sample came with metadata listing a de-identified subject ID, COVID-19 status, age in years and sex. Where HLA class I and class II types were available, the types were taken from metadata supplied by the sample provider, not from assay-based typing.

A word on this clone: There is no known antigen for this receptor. Per-base quality was not reported, and no clone a single base away is much larger than it.

TCRbeta CDR3 regions were amplified from genomic DNA by means of the immunoSEQ Assay, a bias-controlled multiplex PCR. Regarding the original processing steps: Nucleated cell counts per sample were estimated from amplification of reference gene primers within the assay. To quantify the absolute abundance of each unique TCRbeta CDR3 rearrangement, sequence reads were collapsed and filtered. For each sample, productive Simpson clonality was calculated as the square root of Simpson's diversity index over productive rearrangements. TCRdb mirrors the immuneACCESS table, restricted to in-frame sequences. Some clones are absent from its copies; in checked studies, under half trace to an unresolved V gene, and the reason for the others is unknown. V, J and clone size derive from that table, while D and trimming were established from the DNA sequence. The sample contains 200,000 to 250,000 clones, approximately 80% of them found a single time. The ten most abundant clones make up 1.4% of the sample.

A second Seattle source provided samples from volunteer blood donors who had recovered from COVID-19. The collaborating institutions used their own protocols to collect whole blood in K2EDTA tubes. For TCRbeta analysis, collaborators shipped samples as frozen whole blood, isolated PBMCs, or DNA extracted from either of those sample types. V was cut back by 2 bases and J by 5 bases, leaving a gap of 8 bases between them. From the germline V gene, CDR1 is SGHRS and CDR2 is YFSETQ. The CDR3 goes from the cysteine to the phenylalanine over 14 residues. The DNA shown is the 42-base CDR3, in frame from base 1. What the authors observed across the whole study: How much clinical and demographic metadata was included differed by source and by participant, and the metadata was provided uncurated.

Material: peripheral blood. The rearranged segments are TRBV5-1 and TRBJ1-6; no D segment can be confidently identified. The source of this sequence is a middle-aged woman who had recovered from COVID-19. The encoded CDR3 is CASSLERDNSPLHF. The base sequence is TGCGCCAGCAGCTTAGAGAGAGATAATTCACCCCTCCACTTT.